This T cell receptor (beta chain) was identified in a study of healthy donors' naive CD4 and CD8 T cells. Study in general: Donors, half of them female, were 20-25, 40-50 or 60-70 years old.

Study findings and constraints: Positive CDR3 charge linked to CD4+ cells, negative to CD8+ cells. Naive CD4+ and CD8+ cells reportedly differed in usage of most V and J genes.

Concerning this clonotype itself: Its antigen is as yet unknown.

V was pared by 7 bases and J by 0 bases, with 8 bases of the junction left unmatched. CDR1 is MNHEY, CDR2 SVGAGI, per germline. There are 15 residues in the CDR3. TCR libraries were built from approximately 490 ng of total RNA by linear amplification. Original handling: Roughly five healthy donors contributed about 78,000 sequenced TCR alpha transcripts. TCRdb reanalysed the reads using MiXCR and keeps one entry per CDR3 protein. TCRdb, not the original authors, processed these V and J calls. The table lists about 180,000 distinct CDR3 sequences, under 85% of them singletons, with about 2.1% in the top ten.

The chain has TRBV6-5 and TRBJ1-1, with 7 bases lining up with TRBD1. The sequence came from a pool of human donors in good health; the sample pools cells from several healthy donors. Sequencing input: naive CD4+ and CD8+ T cells sorted from blood, pooled from several donors. In nucleotides, the CDR3 is TGTGCCAGCACCGAGGGAGGGGGCCTGAACACTGAAGCTTTCTTT. This sequence encodes CASTEGGGLNTEAFF.